Listed below are T cell receptor beta chains from one sample, sequenced in a study. TCRdb passed the 5' RACE reads through MiXCR, listing each CDR3 protein once. The table lists roughly 44,000 distinct CDR3 sequences, 25% to 35% of them singletons. Sequenced: memory CD4+ T cells sorted from a lymph node. The receptors here all came from a female donor with breast cancer. CDR3s include the opening cysteine and the closing phenylalanine or tryptophan. The D gene is left open where the match is weak. Clone size is shown for a subset of rows, as once, few, many or a class of expanded clone.

d_gene: -
abundance: once
v_gene: TRBV29-1
j_gene: TRBJ1-5
CDR3aa: CSVGPDSLNQPQHF
CDR3nt: TGCAGCGTTGGTCCGGACAGCCTCAATCAGCCCCAGCATTTC

d_gene: -
abundance: medium-sized
v_gene: TRBV6-1
j_gene: TRBJ2-7
CDR3aa: CASRRTYEQYF
CDR3nt: TGTGCCAGCAGACGTACCTACGAGCAGTACTTC

d_gene: -
abundance: -
v_gene: TRBV9
j_gene: TRBJ2-1
CDR3aa: CASSPLFRSSYNEQFF
CDR3nt: TGTGCCAGCAGCCCCCTATTCAGAAGCTCCTACAATGAGCAGTTCTTC

d_gene: -
abundance: -
v_gene: TRBV18
j_gene: TRBJ1-1
CDR3aa: CASSQGNTEAFF
CDR3nt: TGTGCCAGCTCGCAGGGGAACACTGAAGCTTTCTTT

d_gene: -
abundance: -
v_gene: TRBV3-1
j_gene: TRBJ1-5
CDR3aa: CASSPGGDQPQHF
CDR3nt: TGTGCCAGCAGCCCCGGGGGGGATCAGCCCCAGCATTTT

d_gene: TRBD1
abundance: many
v_gene: TRBV6-1
j_gene: TRBJ1-1
CDR3aa: CASSEEEGAGAFF
CDR3nt: TGTGCCAGCAGTGAAGAGGAGGGGGCCGGAGCTTTCTTT

d_gene: -
abundance: many
v_gene: TRBV5-1
j_gene: TRBJ1-1
CDR3aa: CASSLRDTNTEAFF
CDR3nt: TGCGCCAGCAGCTTGCGGGACACAAACACTGAAGCTTTCTTT

d_gene: -
abundance: -
v_gene: TRBV6-2/TRBV6-3
j_gene: TRBJ1-1
CDR3aa: CASARQGEEALF
CDR3nt: TGTGCCTCAGCACGGCAGGGTGAGGAAGCTCTCTTT

d_gene: -
abundance: -
v_gene: TRBV5-1
j_gene: TRBJ1-2
CDR3aa: CASSDPDRGQVDYGYTF
CDR3nt: TGCGCCAGCAGCGATCCTGACCGGGGCCAGGTAGACTATGGCTACACCTTC

d_gene: -
abundance: -
v_gene: TRBV7-2
j_gene: TRBJ1-3
CDR3aa: CASSLVYSGNAIYF
CDR3nt: TGTGCCAGCAGCTTAGTCTACTCTGGAAACGCCATATATTTT

d_gene: TRBD2
abundance: few
v_gene: TRBV20-1
j_gene: TRBJ2-7
CDR3aa: CSASRGGAYEQYF
CDR3nt: TGCAGTGCTAGCCGCGGGGGGGCCTACGAGCAGTACTTC

d_gene: TRBD2
abundance: -
v_gene: TRBV11-1
j_gene: TRBJ2-7
CDR3aa: CASSSATSGGSYEQYF
CDR3nt: TGTGCCAGCAGCTCTGCGACTAGCGGGGGATCCTACGAGCAGTACTTC

d_gene: TRBD2
abundance: few
v_gene: TRBV6-2/TRBV6-3
j_gene: TRBJ2-5
CDR3aa: CASSQTSGRRETQYF
CDR3nt: TGTGCCAGCAGTCAGACTAGCGGGAGAAGAGAGACCCAGTACTTC

d_gene: TRBD2
abundance: -
v_gene: TRBV15
j_gene: TRBJ2-7
CDR3aa: CATSRGTSGSFFEQYF
CDR3nt: TGTGCCACCAGCAGAGGGACTAGCGGGAGCTTCTTCGAGCAGTACTTC

d_gene: -
abundance: -
v_gene: TRBV7-6
j_gene: TRBJ2-1
CDR3aa: CASSLRSRAGYKEQFF
CDR3nt: TGTGCCAGCAGCTTAAGGTCCAGGGCGGGCTACAAGGAGCAGTTCTTC

d_gene: -
abundance: few
v_gene: TRBV5-1
j_gene: TRBJ2-7
CDR3aa: CASSPLVGGSYEQYF
CDR3nt: TGCGCCAGCAGCCCCCTGGTGGGGGGCTCCTACGAGCAGTACTTC

d_gene: -
abundance: few
v_gene: TRBV4-1
j_gene: TRBJ2-1
CDR3aa: CASSPRSRVGEQFF
CDR3nt: TGCGCCAGCAGCCCAAGATCTAGGGTGGGTGAGCAGTTCTTC

d_gene: -
abundance: -
v_gene: TRBV7-2
j_gene: TRBJ2-2
CDR3aa: CASSLQTGLVVRELFF
CDR3nt: TGTGCCAGCAGCCTCCAAACAGGGCTGGTAGTCAGGGAGCTGTTTTTT

d_gene: TRBD2
abundance: -
v_gene: TRBV9
j_gene: TRBJ2-7
CDR3aa: CASSVAAGGGYEQYF
CDR3nt: TGTGCCAGCAGCGTAGCTGCGGGGGGAGGCTACGAGCAGTACTTC

d_gene: TRBD1
abundance: -
v_gene: TRBV15
j_gene: TRBJ2-7
CDR3aa: CATSRGPTGPTSEQYF
CDR3nt: TGTGCCACCAGCAGAGGTCCGACAGGGCCCACTTCCGAGCAGTACTTC

d_gene: -
abundance: -
v_gene: TRBV3-1
j_gene: TRBJ2-1
CDR3aa: CASSQERALPSYNEQFF
CDR3nt: TGTGCCAGCAGCCAAGAGCGGGCGCTCCCATCTTACAATGAGCAGTTCTTC

d_gene: -
abundance: few
v_gene: TRBV29-1
j_gene: TRBJ2-7
CDR3aa: CSVEVRPGEQYF
CDR3nt: TGCAGCGTTGAAGTGCGTCCGGGTGAGCAGTACTTC

d_gene: -
abundance: -
v_gene: TRBV5-1
j_gene: TRBJ2-1
CDR3aa: CASSTPVVDEQFF
CDR3nt: TGCGCCAGCAGTACCCCGGTCGTGGATGAGCAGTTCTTC

d_gene: TRBD1
abundance: -
v_gene: TRBV5-1
j_gene: TRBJ2-7
CDR3aa: CASSLYGTGGEEQYF
CDR3nt: TGCGCCAGCAGCTTGTACGGGACAGGGGGAGAAGAGCAGTACTTC

d_gene: -
abundance: few
v_gene: TRBV5-1
j_gene: TRBJ2-1
CDR3aa: CASSLAWPYNEQFF
CDR3nt: TGCGCCAGCAGCTTGGCTTGGCCCTACAATGAGCAGTTCTTC

d_gene: -
abundance: few
v_gene: TRBV10-2
j_gene: TRBJ2-3
CDR3aa: CASRTGGRVNEGQYF
CDR3nt: TGCGCCAGCAGGACCGGGGGGCGGGTGAACGAGGGGCAGTATTTT

d_gene: -
abundance: -
v_gene: TRBV6-5
j_gene: TRBJ1-6
CDR3aa: CASSYDRYNSPLHF
CDR3nt: TGTGCCAGCAGTTATGACAGATATAATTCACCCCTCCACTTT

d_gene: -
abundance: -
v_gene: TRBV18
j_gene: TRBJ2-4
CDR3aa: CASSPPVAKNIQYF
CDR3nt: TGTGCCAGCTCACCCCCCGTAGCCAAAAACATTCAGTACTTC

d_gene: -
abundance: -
v_gene: TRBV3-1
j_gene: TRBJ2-5
CDR3aa: CASSQDFLQETQYF
CDR3nt: TGTGCCAGCAGCCAAGACTTCTTGCAAGAGACCCAGTACTTC

d_gene: -
abundance: -
v_gene: TRBV7-6
j_gene: TRBJ2-1
CDR3aa: CASGLRSRAGYNERFF
CDR3nt: TGTGCCAGCGGCTTAAGGTCCAGGGCGGGCTACAATGAGCGGTTCTTC

d_gene: -
abundance: -
v_gene: TRBV30
j_gene: TRBJ1-5
CDR3aa: CAWKDAGWNQPQHF
CDR3nt: TGTGCCTGGAAGGACGCGGGGTGGAATCAGCCCCAGCATTTT

d_gene: -
abundance: -
v_gene: TRBV5-1
j_gene: TRBJ2-7
CDR3aa: CASSLASRDEQYF
CDR3nt: TGCGCCAGCAGCTTGGCCTCCAGGGACGAGCAGTACTTC

d_gene: -
abundance: few
v_gene: TRBV7-6
j_gene: TRBJ2-1
CDR3aa: CASSLATGRNEQFF
CDR3nt: TGTGCCAGCAGCTTAGCGACCGGCCGCAATGAGCAGTTCTTC

d_gene: TRBD2
abundance: many
v_gene: TRBV20-1
j_gene: TRBJ2-7
CDR3aa: CSASGLAGVKGLEQYF
CDR3nt: TGCAGTGCCAGTGGACTAGCGGGAGTAAAGGGTCTCGAGCAGTACTTC

d_gene: -
abundance: few
v_gene: TRBV11-2
j_gene: TRBJ1-2
CDR3aa: CASSLGVRGYTF
CDR3nt: TGTGCCAGCAGCTTAGGTGTGCGTGGCTACACCTTC

d_gene: -
abundance: few
v_gene: TRBV5-1
j_gene: TRBJ2-5
CDR3aa: CASSLDAGRQETQYF
CDR3nt: TGCGCCAGCAGCTTGGACGCCGGTAGGCAAGAGACCCAGTACTTC

d_gene: -
abundance: few
v_gene: TRBV5-5
j_gene: TRBJ2-6
CDR3aa: CASSPDMANVLTF
CDR3nt: TGTGCCAGCAGCCCCGACATGGCCAACGTCCTGACTTTC

d_gene: -
abundance: -
v_gene: TRBV6-6
j_gene: TRBJ2-3
CDR3aa: CASSYMTGPSTDTQYF
CDR3nt: TGTGCCAGCAGTTACATGACAGGACCTAGCACAGATACGCAGTATTTT

d_gene: -
abundance: few
v_gene: TRBV4-1
j_gene: TRBJ2-7
CDR3aa: CASSQGLNSYEQYF
CDR3nt: TGCGCCAGCAGCCAAGGACTGAACTCCTACGAGCAGTACTTC

d_gene: TRBD1
abundance: -
v_gene: TRBV28
j_gene: TRBJ2-7
CDR3aa: CAGSSPDRGEGYEQYF
CDR3nt: TGTGCCGGCAGTTCACCCGACAGGGGGGAGGGATACGAGCAGTACTTC

d_gene: -
abundance: -
v_gene: TRBV6-1
j_gene: TRBJ2-3
CDR3aa: CASSETVFTDTQYF
CDR3nt: TGTGCCAGCAGTGAGACTGTTTTCACAGATACGCAGTATTTT